The next 18 T cell receptor beta chains were all read from a single sample in a study of blood T cell repertoires in COVID-19. Here immunoSEQ multiplex PCR was the method, and the copy in TCRdb shows in-frame clones only, minus some. The sample carries roughly 70,000 clones, roughly 88% recorded once. The sample taken for sequencing was peripheral blood. Every receptor here comes from a man between 65 and 85 years old with acute or convalescent COVID-19.

The chain has TRBV28 and TRBJ2-5; the match to TRBD2 covers 8 bases. The junction had 13 bases not matched to a gene; V was cut back by 2 bases and J by 5 bases. This CDR3 is 17 amino acids long. Germline V gene sequence: CDR1 MDHEN, CDR2 SYDVKM. CDR3 protein: CASSLPYRTSSRETQYF. The CDR3 bases are TGTGCCAGCAGTTTACCCTACCGGACTAGCTCTCGGGAGACCCAGTACTTC.

The V and J genes are TRBV29-1 and TRBJ2-5; 7 bases fit TRBD2. This CDR3 spans 14 amino acids. Trimming took 6 bases from V and 3 from J; bases not matched to a gene: 10. Germline-derived CDR1 and CDR2 are SQVTM and ANQGSEA. This CDR3 is CSVAWRRGKETQYF. The CDR3 DNA reads as TGCAGCGTCGCGTGGCGGCGGGGGAAAGAGACCCAGTACTTC.

The chain links TRBV7-8 to TRBJ2-5; 13 bases match TRBD2. With V trimmed by 3 bases and J by 1 base, 2 bases remained unmatched. The germline gives CDR1 SGHVS, CDR2 FQNEAQ. The CDR3 totals 16 residues. CDR3 region: CASSLGLAGPQETQYF. The CDR3 region has the DNA TGTGCCAGCAGCTTGGGACTAGCGGGGCCCCAAGAGACCCAGTACTTC.

The rearrangement uses TRBV29-1 and TRBJ2-3, with TRBD1 matching over 8 bases. CDR3 length: 14 amino acids. Germline V CDR1 and CDR2: SQVTM, ANQGSEA. Trimming removed 2 bases from V and 1 base from J; junction bases left unmatched: 2. In DNA form, the CDR3 reads TGCAGCGTTGAACCAGGGGGCGGCACAGATACGCAGTATTTT. This gives the protein CSVEPGGGTDTQYF.

This clone was counted only a few times. The CDR3 spells CASSFRPGHTLINQPQHF. CDR3 sequence (DNA): TGTGCCAGCAGCTTCCGCCCGGGACACACACTGATTAATCAGCCCCAGCATTTT. This rearrangement joins TRBV12-1 to TRBJ1-5; no check of the table's D call, TRBD1, against the DNA was made. TRBV12-1 represents a pseudogene. This CDR3 has 18 residues.

V is TRBV6-5 and J is TRBJ2-3; D gene ambiguous. Per germline, CDR1 MNHEY and CDR2 SVGAGI. The ends were cut back, 4 bases at V and 0 bases at J, with 8 bases in the middle. The CDR3 consists of 14 residues. The CDR3 DNA sequence: TGTGCCAGCAGTTCACTTACTAGCACAGATACGCAGTATTTT. It specifies CASSSLTSTDTQYF.

The rearrangement joins TRBV4-3 to TRBJ2-3; D not resolved. Trimming took off 3 bases at V and 2 bases at J, with 9 bases between the two ends. The CDR3 spans 14 residues. Germline CDR1 reads LGHNA; CDR2 reads YSLEER. The CDR3 nucleotides read TGCGCCAGCAGCCAGCGTCTGAACACAGATACGCAGTATTTT. Its protein product is CASSQRLNTDTQYF.

The rearrangement joins TRBV5-4 to TRBJ2-5; TRBD1 agrees at 9 bases. The length of the CDR3 is 15 residues. The V gene end was trimmed by 4 bases and the J gene end by 5 bases; junction bases not matched to a gene: 9. Germline CDR1 is SGHNT and CDR2 is YYREEE (reference sequence). CDR3 DNA: TGTGCCAGCAGCCATAACAGGGGGCGGGTGGAGACCCAGTACTTC. Translating it yields CASSHNRGRVETQYF.

In its sample, this clone was seen once. This chain uses TRBV11-3 with TRBJ2-7; the match to TRBD2 covers 12 bases. Unmatched junction bases numbered 6, after V lost 4 bases and J lost 5 bases. Germline V lookup: CDR1 SGHNT, CDR2 YENEEA. There are 15 residues in the CDR3. CDR3: CASSSETSGSHEQYF. The CDR3 nucleotides are TGTGCCAGCAGCTCCGAGACTAGCGGGAGCCACGAGCAGTACTTC.

This chain uses TRBV6-4 with TRBJ2-3; 9 nucleotides align to TRBD2. Unmatched junction bases numbered 7, after V lost 4 bases and J lost 5 bases. The CDR3 has 15 residues. Germline CDR1 MRHNA, CDR2 SNTAGT. The CDR3 region is CASSAAGGLGDTQYF. CDR3 nucleotide sequence: TGTGCCAGCAGTGCCGCGGGGGGGCTAGGAGATACGCAGTATTTT.

The CDR3 sequence is CASSLTLRGRGTVEPQHF. The CDR3 DNA reads TGTGCCAGCTCACTTACGCTACGAGGGAGGGGGACGGTGGAGCCCCAGCATTTT. The chain uses TRBV18 and TRBJ1-5; D is possibly TRBD1 (6 bases). The CDR3 runs to 18 residues. The V gene's germline CDR1 is KGHSH and CDR2 LQKENI. The V end was cut by 4 bases, the J end by 8 bases, with 27 bases between.

The CDR3 reads CASTPSDRVRSFLQETQYF. The CDR3 bases are TGCGCCAGCACCCCCTCCGACAGGGTCAGGTCCTTTCTACAAGAGACCCAGTACTTC. The chain combines TRBV5-1 with TRBJ2-5, with 7 bases aligning to TRBD1. V trimming: 6 bases; J trimming: 2 bases; junction bases outside the gene matches: 22. The CDR3 sequence is 19 residues long. Germline CDR1 reads SGHRS; CDR2 reads YFSETQ.

CDR3 bases: TGTGCCAGCAGCTTACTGGACAGGGGAAGCGCTGAAGCTTTCTTT. This encodes CASSLLDRGSAEAFF. This rearrangement joins TRBV7-9 to TRBJ1-1; 9 bases match TRBD1. J gave up 6 bases and V 2 bases, and 7 bases lay outside the gene matches. The CDR3 has 15 amino acids. Germline values: CDR1 SEHNR, CDR2 FQNEAQ (reference sequence). The full variable domain, with the rest looked up from reference TRBV7-9 and TRBJ1-1, is DTGVSQNPRHKITKRGQNVTFRCDPISEHNRLYWYRQTLGQGPEFLTYFQNEAQLEKSRLLSDRFSAERPKGSFSTLEIQRTEQGDSAMYLCASSLLDRGSAEAFFGQGTRLTVV.

Only a few counts were recorded for this clone. The chain is built from TRBV3-1 (or the pseudogene TRBV3-2) and TRBJ1-1; perhaps TRBD1 as D (6 bases). Germline-derived CDR1 and CDR2 are LGHDT and YNNKEL (reference sequence). V lost 5 bases, J lost 10 bases, and 23 bases lay in between. CDR3 length: 15 amino acids. The CDR3 DNA is TGTGCCAGCAGCAATCCCAGGGGAACAAATATCGGAGCTTTCTTT. Protein sequence: CASSNPRGTNIGAFF.

The chain joins TRBV6-2 or TRBV6-3 to TRBJ2-7; D is possibly TRBD1 (7 bases). This CDR3 contains 15 residues. V lost 0 bases and J 3 bases, leaving 12 bases between the germline ends. Germline loops: CDR1 MNHEY, CDR2 SVGEGT. In nucleotides, the CDR3 is TGTGCCAGCAGTTACTCGCAGGGGGGCGTCTACGAGCAGTACTTC. It yields the protein CASSYSQGGVYEQYF.

The chain uses TRBV27 and TRBJ1-4, with D unresolved. The V and J ends lost 6 bases and 4 bases respectively, with 21 bases between them. Germline CDR1 and CDR2: MNHEY and SMNVEV (reference sequence). The CDR3 runs 17 residues. As DNA, the CDR3 is TGTGCCAGCAGCCCTCTCGTGGGCCCACTCCTTAATGAAAAACTGTTTTTT. As protein: CASSPLVGPLLNEKLFF.

The count of this clone is one. The rearrangement links TRBV7-3 to TRBJ2-2, with TRBD1 matching 8 bases. The J segment lost 5 bases and the V segment lost 8 bases, leaving 7 bases of the junction unmatched. CDR3 length: 14 amino acids. In germline, CDR1 is SGHTA, CDR2 FQGTGA. DNA for the CDR3: TGTGCCAGCGGCCGACAGGGGTCAACCGGGGAGCTGTTTTTT. Translating it yields CASGRQGSTGELFF.

This chain links TRBV14 with TRBJ2-3; no reliable D call. V was cut by 1 base and J by 0 bases, with 8 bases left in between. The CDR3 extends over 15 amino acids. Germline lookup yields CDR1 SGHDN and CDR2 FVKESK. CDR3 in amino acids: CASSQVPYSTDTQYF. The DNA of the CDR3 is TGTGCCAGCAGCCAAGTGCCCTATAGCACAGATACGCAGTATTTT.